This TCR beta chain was retrieved from a study of T cells after yellow fever vaccination (dated by TCRdb to the late 2010s). At the level of the whole study: The SMART-Seq v4 Ultra Low Input RNA kit was used to prepare libraries from fractions with low cell numbers. The cohort comprised two healthy male donors, one aged 18 to 30 and one aged 30 to 40 years. Blood was drawn at multiple timepoints before and after primary and secondary immunization, with bulk PBMC replicates and cell subsets isolated. Bulk TCR alpha and beta repertoires were sequenced longitudinally to track T-cell clones before and after primary and booster YFV17D yellow fever vaccination. General study outcomes and caveats: Computational filtering was needed because FACS-sorted repertoires could contain abundant contaminating clonotypes from the bulk population. Most clones expanded after primary vaccination (almost 98% of CD4 and 80% to 90% of CD8) were re-detected after the booster, suggesting that broad memory maintenance occurred. Compared with the primary T-cell response, the secondary T-cell response was faster but weaker, reaching its peak on day 5 rather than on day 15. The study included only a couple of donors, which limits how far the findings can be generalized. A small share of clonotypes was detected in both CD4 and CD8 compartments, with the overlap likely arising from convergent recombination.

The treatment or condition tag for this specimen amounts to: live attenuated yellow fever vaccine strain. Two biological replicates of bulk PBMCs were collected at each blood-draw timepoint. PBMCs were isolated from peripheral blood using a standard Ficoll-Paque protocol. TriZol was used to extract RNA from bulk PBMCs, CD4 and CD8 fractions, and dextramer-positive and dextramer-negative fractions. The germline ends are 12 bases apart after V is trimmed by 5 bases and J by 5 bases. Its CDR3 holds 14 amino acids, cysteine through phenylalanine. Only CDR3 DNA remains: 42 bases, in frame from the first base. The germline V gene specifies SGHTA as CDR1 and FQGNSA as CDR2. This clonotype was counted between two and nine times. Its antigen remains unidentified. No much larger clone exists at a distance of one base, and base qualities are not known. The data were produced on an Illumina NovaSeq 6000. TCR cDNA was made using 5'RACE template switching, a step that added a universal primer site and unique molecular identifiers. Priming for cDNA synthesis came from both the TCR alpha and TCR beta constant segments. Library amplification used two PCR steps, and the second PCR step added sample barcodes and sequencing adapters. Libraries were sequenced on Illumina HiSeq 2500 (2x100 bp) or NovaSeq (2x150 bp). The paper's data handling went like this. Reads were demultiplexed and collapsed into UMI consensus sequences with MIGEC, and V(D)J alignment was performed with MiXCR. Clonotypes responding to the vaccine were identified with edgeR on replicate PBMC samples, with the criteria of FDR below 0.01 and a log2 fold change above 5 up to day 15. Each bulk clonotype was labeled CD4 or CD8 based on which sequenced repertoire, CD4 or CD8, contained the clonotype at higher abundance. TCRdb reran the public reads through fastp at Q25 and MiXCR, keeping productive beta chains. For every CDR3 protein sequence, its rows merge into one entry that carries the most common genes and DNA. The V and J calls were determined by TCRdb, not by the authors. In this sample the table shows roughly 310,000 distinct CDR3 sequences, roughly 3.5% of which occur a single time. The top ten hold about 25% of the sample.

Sequences were derived from PBMCs, sampled on the day of the yellow fever booster vaccination. Recombination joined TRBV7-2 with TRBJ2-2; the D segment cannot be called with confidence. This sequence was found in a man younger than 35 who received the YFV17D yellow fever vaccine. The CDR3 protein: CASSHGYPTGELFF. The nucleotides read TGTGCCAGCAGCCACGGCTACCCAACCGGGGAGCTGTTTTTT.